This T cell receptor (beta chain) came from a study of CD8 T cells in ankylosing spondylitis. Regarding the study as a whole: Several of the motif variants were reported before in synovial fluid and blood from reactive arthritis. Seemingly distinctive of ankylosing spondylitis blood was a TCR beta motif formed by eight highly homologous variants.

V was clipped by 2 bases and J by 8 bases, with 16 bases between them. Germline CDR1 is SGHRS and CDR2 is YFSETQ. The CDR3 runs to 15 residues. Comment on this clonotype: Its specificity is unknown.

A single record per CDR3 protein comes from TCRdb applying MiXCR to the 5' RACE reads. The sample shows 750,000 to 850,000 distinct CDR3 sequences, approximately 10% of them seen only once. The rearrangement links TRBV5-1 to TRBJ1-4; D gene ambiguous. The receptor was derived from a male donor with ankylosing spondylitis. Sequenced sample: blood, either unsorted or a sorted T cell fraction (not recorded which). Here the CDR3 DNA reads TGCGCCAGCAGCTTAGGTTCGGGTACGGTCGAAAAACTGTTTTTT. This codes for CASSLGSGTVEKLFF. Variable domain in full (rest from reference TRBV5-1 and TRBJ1-4): KAGVTQTPRYLIKTRGQQVTLSCSPISGHRSVSWYQQTPGQGLQFLFEYFSETQRNKGNFPGRFSGRQFSNSRSEMNVSTLELGDSALYLCASSLGSGTVEKLFFGSGTQLSVL.